This entry concerns a single T cell receptor (beta chain). Its matching antigen is unknown. The germline gives CDR1 SGHNT, CDR2 YENEEA. This CDR3 is built from 14 residues. Deletions cut 4 bases from V and 0 bases from J, with 8 bases between. The sample originates from a study of shared clonotypes between healthy human individuals. About the research overall: Donors had three CD4 naive, three CD4 memory, two CD8 naive and one CD8 memory plate apiece.

Study conclusions and caveats: Few donors limited the genetic and exposure-history diversity represented.

In the authors' workflow: From ImmunoSEQ came sequences covering only the junction and carrying no quality scores, so filtering differed. Some clones are missing from TCRdb's copy, which holds only in-frame ones; the method was immunoSEQ multiplex PCR. The DNA gave D and trimming, while V, J and clone size come from that table. The table records approximately 1,500,000 clones, nearly 99% of them present only once. This chain joins TRBV11-3 and TRBJ2-3; TRBD2 is a possible D gene (5 bases). This clonotype was sampled from a man aged 25 to 45 in good health. The specimen was naive CD4+ T cells sorted from blood. Subset of the sample: CD45RA+ positively selected. Here the CDR3 DNA reads TGTGCCAGCAGCTCGGGATATAGCACAGATACGCAGTATTTT. It specifies CASSSGYSTDTQYF. Full variable domain (outside the CDR3, taken from reference TRBV11-3 and TRBJ2-3): EAGVVQSPRYKIIEKKQPVAFWCNPISGHNTLYWYLQNLGQGPELLIRYENEEAVDDSQLPKDRFSAERLKGVDSTLKIQPAELGDSAVYLCASSSGYSTDTQYFGPGTRLTVL.